A selection of T cell receptor beta chains follows, all from one sample in a study of T cells after posttransplantation cyclophosphamide. TCRdb keeps only in-frame clones here, not all; method: immunoSEQ multiplex PCR. The table has 15,000 to 20,000 clones, approximately 81% seen once. Sample: PBMCs, taken 441 days after allogeneic stem cell transplant with calcineurin inhibitor and methotrexate. These receptors originate from a young adult male patient who received an allogeneic stem cell transplant from an unrelated donor, was CMV-positive, and had acute and chronic GVHD. Part of the T cell pool may stem from the graft donor. The CDR3 runs from the conserved cysteine through the conserved F or W. Fields, in order: V gene, D gene, clone size, J gene, CDR3 DNA, CDR3 protein. D genes are given only for firm matches. Clone size is shown for a subset of rows, as once, few, many or a class of expanded clone.

V gene: TRBV19; D gene: -; clone size: -; J gene: TRBJ1-5; CDR3 DNA: TGTGCCAGTAGTATAGTTCTACAGGGCGGTCAGCCCCAGCATTTT; CDR3 protein: CASSIVLQGGQPQHF
V gene: TRBV5-6; D gene: TRBD1; clone size: once; J gene: TRBJ2-5; CDR3 DNA: TGTGCCAGCAGCTCAGTCAGGGGGCTACAAGAGACCCAGTACTTC; CDR3 protein: CASSSVRGLQETQYF
V gene: TRBV7-2; D gene: TRBD2; clone size: -; J gene: TRBJ2-4; CDR3 DNA: TGTGTCAGCAGCCCAGGACTAGCGGGGGGTCGTCAGTACTTC; CDR3 protein: CVSSPGLAGGRQYF
V gene: TRBV5-6; D gene: -; clone size: -; J gene: TRBJ1-2; CDR3 DNA: TGTGCCAGCAGCCACACCCCGACAGCGAGCTATGGCTACACCTTC; CDR3 protein: CASSHTPTASYGYTF
V gene: TRBV5-1; D gene: -; clone size: -; J gene: TRBJ1-5; CDR3 DNA: TGCGCCAGCAGCTTAGGGGGGCCCCAGCATTTT; CDR3 protein: CASSLGGPQHF
V gene: TRBV9; D gene: -; clone size: -; J gene: TRBJ1-3; CDR3 DNA: TGTGCCAGCAGCGTAGGGGGCCCTGGAAACACCATATATTTT; CDR3 protein: CASSVGGPGNTIYF
V gene: TRBV5-8; D gene: TRBD1; clone size: once; J gene: TRBJ1-1; CDR3 DNA: TGTGCCAGCAGCTTCTTAACAGGGGTGAACACTGAAGCTTTCTTT; CDR3 protein: CASSFLTGVNTEAFF
V gene: TRBV11-2; D gene: TRBD2; clone size: -; J gene: TRBJ2-7; CDR3 DNA: TGTGCCAGCAGCTTAGTGAGGGCTAGCGGCCCCTACGAGCAGTACTTC; CDR3 protein: CASSLVRASGPYEQYF
V gene: TRBV5-4; D gene: TRBD2; clone size: -; J gene: TRBJ2-1; CDR3 DNA: TGTGCCAGCAAATTTGCTAGCGGACGTTCTGTGGATGAGCAGTTCTTC; CDR3 protein: CASKFASGRSVDEQFF
V gene: TRBV15; D gene: -; clone size: -; J gene: TRBJ2-7; CDR3 DNA: TGTGCCACCGGTCCAGATTACTACGAGCAGTACTTC; CDR3 protein: CATGPDYYEQYF
V gene: TRBV18; D gene: TRBD1; clone size: -; J gene: TRBJ1-3; CDR3 DNA: TGTGCCAGCTCACAGTCGACAGGGCCTGGAAACACCATATATTTT; CDR3 protein: CASSQSTGPGNTIYF
V gene: TRBV30; D gene: TRBD1; clone size: few; J gene: TRBJ1-6; CDR3 DNA: TGTGCCTGGAGTGGGGGACAGGTCTATAATTCACCCCTCCACTTT; CDR3 protein: CAWSGGQVYNSPLHF
V gene: TRBV28; D gene: -; clone size: -; J gene: TRBJ1-1; CDR3 DNA: TGTGCCAGCAGTTATCTCAGTTGGACTGAAGCTTTCTTT; CDR3 protein: CASSYLSWTEAFF
V gene: TRBV14; D gene: -; clone size: -; J gene: TRBJ1-1; CDR3 DNA: TGTGCCAGCAGCCAAGGGGGCGGAGAAGCTTTCTTT; CDR3 protein: CASSQGGGEAFF
V gene: TRBV9; D gene: TRBD2; clone size: -; J gene: TRBJ2-1; CDR3 DNA: TGTGCCAGCAGCCCCCTTGCGGGAGGGAGAAGTAATGAGCAGTTCTTC; CDR3 protein: CASSPLAGGRSNEQFF
V gene: TRBV7-2; D gene: TRBD1; clone size: -; J gene: TRBJ2-1; CDR3 DNA: TGTGCCAGCAGCTTAGTAGGGACAGGGGGCAATGAGCAGTTCTTC; CDR3 protein: CASSLVGTGGNEQFF
V gene: TRBV11-2; D gene: TRBD1; clone size: -; J gene: TRBJ1-1; CDR3 DNA: TGTGCCAGCAGCTTAGGGACAGGGGTTGCTGAAGCTTTCTTT; CDR3 protein: CASSLGTGVAEAFF
V gene: TRBV27; D gene: TRBD1; clone size: -; J gene: TRBJ1-1; CDR3 DNA: TGTGCCAGCAGTTTCCTAGCCCCGACAGGGCTGCAGACTGAAGCTTTCTTT; CDR3 protein: CASSFLAPTGLQTEAFF
V gene: TRBV4-1; D gene: -; clone size: -; J gene: TRBJ1-1; CDR3 DNA: TGCGCCAGCAGCCAAGAGGTGGAGGCAGTCGAAGCTTTCTTT; CDR3 protein: CASSQEVEAVEAFF
V gene: TRBV5-1; D gene: TRBD1; clone size: -; J gene: TRBJ2-7; CDR3 DNA: TGCGCCAGCAGCCCACCCCGTGGGACAGGGGCCTACGAGCAGTACTTC; CDR3 protein: CASSPPRGTGAYEQYF
V gene: TRBV7-3; D gene: TRBD1; clone size: -; J gene: TRBJ2-5; CDR3 DNA: TGTGCCAGCAGCACCGGACAGGGATATGAGACCCAGTACTTC; CDR3 protein: CASSTGQGYETQYF
V gene: TRBV5-1; D gene: TRBD1; clone size: -; J gene: TRBJ2-3; CDR3 DNA: TGCGCCAGCAGTTCAGGGGGCAGAGTGGACACAGATACGCAGTATTTT; CDR3 protein: CASSSGGRVDTDTQYF
V gene: TRBV7-9; D gene: -; clone size: -; J gene: TRBJ1-3; CDR3 DNA: TGTGCCAGCAGCTTGGCAGGGGTGCGCTCTGGAAACACCATATATTTT; CDR3 protein: CASSLAGVRSGNTIYF
V gene: TRBV5-1; D gene: -; clone size: -; J gene: TRBJ1-1; CDR3 DNA: TGCGCCAGCAGCTGGCTGGCGGGGGCGAACACTGAAGCTTTCTTT; CDR3 protein: CASSWLAGANTEAFF
V gene: TRBV19; D gene: -; clone size: -; J gene: TRBJ1-5; CDR3 DNA: TGTGCCAGTAGTATAAGGGGGAATAGCAATCAGCCCCAGCATTTT; CDR3 protein: CASSIRGNSNQPQHF
V gene: TRBV7-9; D gene: -; clone size: -; J gene: TRBJ2-1; CDR3 DNA: TGTGCCAGCAGCTTCAGAGGAGCCGGGGGGCCCAAGTTCTTC; CDR3 protein: CASSFRGAGGPKFF
V gene: TRBV7-8; D gene: -; clone size: -; J gene: TRBJ1-5; CDR3 DNA: TGTGCCAGCAGCTTAGTGTCTTCGTGGCAGGCCAATCAGCCCCAGCATTTT; CDR3 protein: CASSLVSSWQANQPQHF
V gene: TRBV28; D gene: TRBD1; clone size: -; J gene: TRBJ2-7; CDR3 DNA: TGTGCCAGCAGTTTTGGACAGGGGGCGTCCTACGAGCAGTACTTC; CDR3 protein: CASSFGQGASYEQYF